Following are 30 T cell receptor beta chains from one sample sequenced in a study of persistence of HIV-infected CD4 T cells. The antigens these receptors bind are not known. Stimulation used 10 ug/mL lysate from CMV-infected fibroblasts. Memory cells lacking CD40L and CD69 with high CD45RO were sorted. Sequencing used immunoSEQ version 4 in survey mode. Method: immunoSEQ multiplex PCR; TCRdb's copy keeps in-frame clones and lacks some. The table has 40,000 to 50,000 clones, approximately 72% seen once. The material was CD4+ T cells sorted from PBMCs after 18-hour stimulation, obtained from a patient who received antiretroviral therapy. The receptors originated from an adult man with HIV who was CMV-seropositive.

The V and J genes are TRBV7-6 and TRBJ1-1; TRBD1 matches 8 bases. The CDR3 runs to 15 residues. The trim removed 6 bases at V and 0 bases at J, leaving 6 bases unmatched. The V gene's germline CDR1 is SGHVS and CDR2 FNYEAQ. The CDR3 protein is CASRQGDLMNTEAFF. CDR3 DNA: TGTGCCAGCAGACAGGGGGACCTCATGAACACTGAAGCTTTCTTT.

The chain couples TRBV5-1 to TRBJ1-5, with D possibly being TRBD1 (5 bases). Germline CDR1 is SGHRS and CDR2 is YFSETQ. This CDR3 spans 14 amino acids. The V end lost 4 bases, the J end lost 7 bases, and 15 bases lay between the germline ends. The CDR3, as DNA: TGCGCCAGCAGCCGGGACGGAGCCGGGCAGCCCCAGCATTTT. It yields the protein CASSRDGAGQPQHF.

The sample holds one count of this clone. The J gene is TRBJ2-1, the V gene TRBV6-5; 8 bases line up with TRBD1. Germline assignment: CDR1 MNHEY and CDR2 SVGAGI. The CDR3 has 15 residues. The V gene end was trimmed by 6 bases and the J gene end by 5 bases; junction bases not matched to a gene: 9. In nucleotides, the CDR3 is TGTGCCAGCAGCCGAGACAGGGGAGCTAACAATGAGCAGTTCTTC. This translates into CASSRDRGANNEQFF.

This chain joins TRBV19 and TRBJ2-2; D not certain. V gave up 5 bases and J gave up 5 bases, with 15 bases separating them. Per the germline V gene, CDR1 is LNHDA and CDR2 is SQIVND (reference sequence). The CDR3 has 15 amino acids. The CDR3, as DNA: TGTGCCAGTAGTGAGACGAACTTAAGGACCGGGGAGCTGTTTTTT. Amino acid sequence: CASSETNLRTGELFF.

V and J are TRBV27 and TRBJ2-1; 11 bases line up with TRBD2. Germline CDR1 is MNHEY and CDR2 is SMNVEV (reference sequence). V was clipped by 5 bases and J by 4 bases; unmatched bases: 7. This CDR3 spans 16 amino acids. CDR3 coding DNA: TGTGCCAGCAGTAAACTAGCGGGAGTTAGGTACAATGAGCAGTTCTTC. This gives the protein CASSKLAGVRYNEQFF.

This chain connects TRBV18 to TRBJ1-1, with D perhaps TRBD1 (6 bases). With 3 bases removed from V and 6 bases from J, the gap between germline ends came to 11 bases. This CDR3 is built from 13 residues. Germline V gene lookup returns CDR1 KGHSH and CDR2 LQKENI. The CDR3 is CASSPRGGAEAFF. Here the CDR3 DNA reads TGTGCCAGCTCACCCAGGGGAGGGGCTGAAGCTTTCTTT.

CDR3: CVRSLARGQGYTF. As DNA, the CDR3 is TGTGTCAGAAGCTTAGCTCGGGGGCAAGGCTACACCTTC. This chain connects TRBV7-5 to TRBJ1-2. TRBV7-5 is tagged as a pseudogene. CDR3 length: 13 amino acids.

The genes are TRBV18 and TRBJ1-5, with D perhaps TRBD1 (5 bases). The CDR3 sequence is 15 residues long. V lost 6 bases to trimming and J lost 1 base, with 13 bases between them. Germline CDR1 reads KGHSH; CDR2 reads LQKENI. CDR3 residues: CASSPAGGSNQPQHF. In nucleotides, the CDR3 is TGTGCCAGCTCCCCAGCGGGGGGAAGCAATCAGCCCCAGCATTTT.

The J gene is TRBJ2-5, the V gene TRBV7-9, with TRBD2 matching over 12 bases. The junction had 5 bases not matched to a gene; V was cut back by 5 bases and J by 1 base. The CDR3 spans 16 residues. The germline gives CDR1 SEHNR, CDR2 FQNEAQ (reference sequence). Here the CDR3 DNA reads TGTGCCAGCAGCCCTGGACTAGCGGGGAGCCAAGAGACCCAGTACTTC. It encodes CASSPGLAGSQETQYF.

This clone was found a few times. The J gene is TRBJ1-1, the V gene TRBV6-2 or TRBV6-3, with 9 positions matching TRBD1. The CDR3 runs to 15 residues. V lost 6 bases to trimming and J lost 7 bases; unmatched junction nucleotides: 12. Germline CDR1 and CDR2: MNHEY and SVGEGT. The CDR3 sequence is CASSQHRGQKIEAFF. In DNA form, the CDR3 reads TGTGCCAGCAGCCAACACAGGGGGCAGAAGATTGAAGCTTTCTTT.

The chain links TRBV5-1 to TRBJ2-7; D is tentatively TRBD1 or TRBD2 (6 bases each). The CDR3 is 17 residues long. V was clipped by 0 bases and J by 0 bases, with 16 bases between them. Looked up from germline, CDR1 is SGHRS and CDR2 is YFSETQ. Here the CDR3 DNA reads TGCGCCAGCAGCTTGGAGGGGGGCGGACCCAGCTCCTACGAGCAGTACTTC. Encoded protein: CASSLEGGGPSSYEQYF.

This chain uses TRBV10-3 with TRBJ1-2; 9 bases fit TRBD1. CDR3 length: 13 amino acids. Trimming removed 6 bases from V and 8 bases from J; junction bases left unmatched: 7. The germline V gene has CDR1 ENHRY and CDR2 SYGVKD. The CDR3 region is CAIREGTGQGYTF. In DNA form, the CDR3 reads TGTGCCATCAGAGAAGGGACAGGGCAGGGCTACACCTTC.

This rearrangement joins TRBV2 to TRBJ2-1, with D possibly matching TRBD2 (5 bases). CDR1 SNHLY and CDR2 FYNNEI come from the germline V gene. This CDR3 contains 12 residues. V shed 6 bases and J shed 9 bases, with 12 bases lying between them. CDR3 bases: TGTGCCAGCAGCCCCGACTACGGTGAGCAGTTCTTC. Translation gives CASSPDYGEQFF.

V and J are TRBV7-3 and TRBJ2-5; possible D gene TRBD2, 5 bases. The CDR3 is 14 amino acids. V was trimmed by 2 bases and J by 5 bases, leaving 12 bases between them. Per germline, CDR1 SGHTA and CDR2 FQGTGA. CDR3 DNA: TGTGCCAGCAGCTTAGAGTCGGGATCCGAGACCCAGTACTTC. Translated: CASSLESGSETQYF.

The CDR3 reads CATSRGGSDTQYF. In DNA, the CDR3 is TGTGCCACCAGCAGGGGAGGATCGGATACGCAGTATTTT. The V and J genes are TRBV15 and TRBJ2-3, with TRBD2 as a possible D gene (6 bases). The CDR3 is 13 residues long. CDR1 and CDR2 from the germline V gene are LNHNV and YYDKDF (reference sequence). V lost 3 bases, J lost 6 bases, and 10 bases lay in between.

This clone occurred a few times. The chain combines TRBV6-2 or TRBV6-3 with TRBJ2-1, with a tentative D call TRBD2 (5 bases). V was pared by 0 bases and J by 3 bases, with 15 bases between. The CDR3 runs 17 residues. Germline loops: CDR1 MNHEY, CDR2 SVGEGT. This CDR3 is CASSYSPPLGLYNEQFF. The CDR3, as DNA: TGTGCCAGCAGTTACTCACCTCCACTAGGTCTCTACAATGAGCAGTTCTTC.

The genes are TRBV2 and TRBJ2-7; tentatively, D is TRBD1 (6 bases). There are 13 residues in the CDR3. V lost 4 bases to trimming and J lost 3 bases, with 10 bases between them. The germline gives CDR1 SNHLY, CDR2 FYNNEI. The DNA of the CDR3 is TGTGCCAGCAGTGTCGAACAGGGCTACGAGCAGTACTTC. Its translation: CASSVEQGYEQYF.

The CDR3 spells CASSMGRGGDTIYF. DNA for the CDR3: TGTGCCAGTAGTATGGGCCGGGGCGGAGACACCATATATTTT. The chain employs TRBV19 and TRBJ1-3; D might be TRBD1 (5 bases). CDR3 length: 14 amino acids. Trimming pared 3 bases from V and 8 bases from J, leaving 14 bases between. CDR1 is LNHDA, CDR2 SQIVND, per germline (reference sequence).

The genes are TRBV9 and TRBJ1-2; D gene ambiguous. The ends were cut back, 3 bases at V and 4 bases at J, with 16 bases in the middle. The germline V gene has CDR1 SGDLS and CDR2 YYNGEE. The CDR3 totals 15 residues. CDR3 sequence reads: CASSANKKTSYGYTF. The CDR3 bases are TGTGCCAGCAGCGCCAATAAGAAAACTAGCTATGGCTACACCTTC.

V and J are TRBV2 and TRBJ2-5; TRBD2 might be the D (7 bases). V was clipped by 2 bases and J by 4 bases, with 14 bases between them. Germline lookup yields CDR1 SNHLY and CDR2 FYNNEI. The CDR3 sequence is 15 residues long. The CDR3 region is CASSELGGARETQYF. DNA for the CDR3: TGTGCCAGCAGTGAATTGGGGGGGGCTCGAGAGACCCAGTACTTC.

In regard to this clone: The sample contains more than one DNA sequence encoding this CDR3. The chain links TRBV9 to TRBJ2-5; D remains unclear. The CDR3 has 13 residues. Trimming took 0 bases from V and 2 from J, leaving 5 bases between them. Per the germline V gene, CDR1 is SGDLS and CDR2 is YYNGEE. The CDR3 sequence: CASSVARQETQYF. Written as DNA, the CDR3 is TGTGCCAGCAGCGTAGCCAGGCAAGAGACCCAGTACTTC.

V is TRBV4-2 and J is TRBJ2-5; TRBD2 is a possible D gene (6 bases). The length of the CDR3 is 14 residues. The germline V and J ends were trimmed by 1 base and 1 base, with 7 bases remaining between them. Germline V gene lookup returns CDR1 LGHNA and CDR2 YNFKEQ. The chain's CDR3 is CASSQGEVQETQYF. The CDR3 DNA reads as TGTGCCAGCAGCCAAGGGGAGGTCCAAGAGACCCAGTACTTC.

The chain carries TRBV7-2 and TRBJ1-2; D remains ambiguous. From germline, CDR1 is SGHTA and CDR2 FQGNSA. The germline V and J ends were trimmed by 1 base and 2 bases, with 11 bases remaining between them. CDR3 length equals 15 residues. DNA of the CDR3: TGTGCCAGCAGCTTAGATCTGGGTATGAACTATGGCTACACCTTC. It yields the protein CASSLDLGMNYGYTF.

The sample holds a few counts of this clone. CDR3 coding DNA: TGTGCCAGTACTTACAGTATTTACAATGAGCAGTTCTTC. It specifies CASTYSIYNEQFF. This chain uses TRBV2 with TRBJ2-1, with D hard to call. Trimming left V 9 bases short and J 4 bases short, with 13 bases between. The CDR3 totals 13 residues. The germline V gene has CDR1 SNHLY and CDR2 FYNNEI.

This clone was detected only once. CDR3 loop: CASSQDGADSKYSPLHF. CDR3 in DNA: TGCGCCAGCAGCCAAGACGGGGCGGACAGTAAATATTCACCCCTCCACTTT. The chain has TRBV4-1 and TRBJ1-6; the D gene is possibly TRBD1 (6 bases). Trimming cost V 0 bases and J 8 bases, with 17 bases left between them. From germline, CDR1 is MGHRA and CDR2 YSYEKL. The CDR3 extends over 17 amino acids.

The rearrangement joins TRBV5-4 to TRBJ1-6, with D perhaps TRBD1 (5 bases). Germline assignment: CDR1 SGHNT and CDR2 YYREEE (reference sequence). Trimming took 1 base from V and 0 from J, leaving 14 bases between them. The CDR3 consists of 18 residues. CDR3 region: CASSLSQGLSSYNSPLHF. The CDR3 DNA is TGTGCCAGCAGCTTGAGTCAGGGATTGAGCTCCTATAATTCACCCCTCCACTTT.

Here the CDR3 DNA reads TGCGCCAGCAGCCAAGATTCCCGCACCCAAGCCTATGGCTACACCTTC. Translated, it gives CASSQDSRTQAYGYTF. This chain links TRBV4-3 with TRBJ1-2; unclear D gene. Trimming stripped 0 bases from V and 4 bases from J, with 15 bases between. Germline-derived CDR1 and CDR2 are LGHNA and YSLEER. This CDR3 is 16 amino acids long.

A few counts support this clone. This chain joins TRBV18 and TRBJ1-1; 7 bases align to TRBD1. With V trimmed by 8 bases and J by 1 base, 7 bases remained unmatched. Per germline, CDR1 KGHSH and CDR2 LQKENI. The CDR3 runs 14 residues. CDR3 amino acids: CASRPTGSNTEAFF. The CDR3 nucleotides are TGTGCCAGCCGACCGACAGGGTCGAACACTGAAGCTTTCTTT.

The chain joins TRBV10-3 to TRBJ1-3; TRBD1 agrees at 7 bases. This CDR3 has 15 residues. Germline CDR1 is ENHRY and CDR2 is SYGVKD. With V trimmed by 7 bases and J by 0 bases, 6 bases remained unmatched. The DNA of the CDR3 is TGTGCCATCAATGACAGGGCCCTCTCTGGAAACACCATATATTTT. Its protein is CAINDRALSGNTIYF.

The V gene is TRBV12-3 or TRBV12-4, the J gene TRBJ1-2; TRBD1 is a possible D gene (6 bases). Trimming left V 4 bases short and J 7 bases short, with 13 bases between. The CDR3 is 13 amino acids. CDR3 in amino acids: CASSSPRDIGYTF. The CDR3 DNA follows: TGTGCCAGCAGTTCACCCCGGGACATTGGCTACACCTTC.